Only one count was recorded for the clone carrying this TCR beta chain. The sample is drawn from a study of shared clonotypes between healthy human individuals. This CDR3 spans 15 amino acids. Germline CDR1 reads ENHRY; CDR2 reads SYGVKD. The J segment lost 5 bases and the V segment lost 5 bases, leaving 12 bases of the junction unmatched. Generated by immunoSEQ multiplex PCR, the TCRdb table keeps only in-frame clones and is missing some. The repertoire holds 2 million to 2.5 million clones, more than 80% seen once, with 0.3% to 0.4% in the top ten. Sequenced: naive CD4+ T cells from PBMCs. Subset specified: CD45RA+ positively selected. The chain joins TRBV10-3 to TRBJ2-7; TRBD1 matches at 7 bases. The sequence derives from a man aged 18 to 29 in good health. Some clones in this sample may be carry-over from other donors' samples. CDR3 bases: TGTGCCATCAGTTCGAGTCCTACAGGGGACCACGAGCAGTACTTC. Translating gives CAISSSPTGDHEQYF.